These 7 T cell receptor beta chains were sequenced from one sample in a study of shared clonotypes between healthy human individuals. Generated by immunoSEQ multiplex PCR, the TCRdb table keeps only in-frame clones and is missing some. The table lists millions of clones, more than 85% of them singletons. Sequencing was done on a sample of naive CD4+ T cells from PBMCs. Described subset: CD45RA+ positively selected. The origin of the receptors is a man younger than 35 in good health. Some clones in this sample may be carry-over from other donors' samples.

J is TRBJ1-2 and V is TRBV28; no definite D call. Trimming took off 0 bases at V and 4 bases at J, with 12 bases between the two ends. Germline CDR1 reads MDHEN; CDR2 reads SYDVKM. CDR3 length equals 15 residues. In DNA, the CDR3 is TGTGCCAGCAGTTTATGGGTGGGTACGGTCTATGGCTACACCTTC. Translating it yields CASSLWVGTVYGYTF.

The chain recombines TRBV7-8 with TRBJ2-7; perhaps TRBD2 as D (5 bases). The CDR3 is 15 residues long. Looked up from germline, CDR1 is SGHVS and CDR2 is FQNEAQ. The V end was cut by 3 bases, the J end by 3 bases, with 15 bases between. The CDR3 DNA sequence: TGTGCCAGCAGCTTGGGAGTCGTGGTCAGCTACGAGCAGTACTTC. Protein sequence: CASSLGVVVSYEQYF.

Comment on this clone: Other DNA sequences within the sample encode an identical CDR3. This chain uses TRBV7-2 with TRBJ1-2; D is ambiguous. The CDR3 is 13 amino acids. Germline-derived CDR1 and CDR2 are SGHTA and FQGNSA. Trimming removed 2 bases from V and 1 base from J, with 5 bases in between. CDR3 DNA sequence: TGTGCCAGCAGCTTATCCGTTAACTATGGCTACACCTTC. Protein: CASSLSVNYGYTF. The whole variable domain, remainder taken from reference TRBV7-2 and TRBJ1-2, is GAGVSQSPSNKVTEKGKDVELRCDPISGHTALYWYRQSLGQGLEFLIYFQGNSAPDKSGLPSDRFSAERTGGSVSTLTIQRTQQEDSAVYLCASSLSVNYGYTFGSGTRLTVV.

Comments on this clone: At the DNA level, this CDR3 is encoded by other sequences in the same sample as well. The CDR3 DNA is TGTGCCAGCAGCCTCGGACTAGCGGGAACCGATACGCAGTATTTT. This encodes CASSLGLAGTDTQYF. The chain recombines TRBV7-3 with TRBJ2-3; 12 bases map to TRBD2. From germline, CDR1 is SGHTA and CDR2 FQGTGA. The CDR3 sequence is 15 residues long. The V gene end was trimmed by 5 bases and the J gene end by 6 bases; junction bases not matched to a gene: 6.

This sequence joins TRBV10-3 and TRBJ1-2; TRBD1 agrees at 7 bases. CDR3 length: 14 amino acids. CDR1 is ENHRY and CDR2 is SYGVKD in the germline V gene. The ends lost 2 bases at V and 4 bases at J; junction bases unmatched: 4. Here the CDR3 DNA reads TGTGCCATCAGTGAGGGTGGACAGGTCTATGGCTACACCTTC. It codes for CAISEGGQVYGYTF.

This sequence joins TRBV28 and TRBJ1-6; possibly TRBD1 for D (6 bases). The length of the CDR3 is 18 residues. Trimming stripped 5 bases from V and 6 bases from J, with 23 bases between. The germline gives CDR1 MDHEN, CDR2 SYDVKM. The DNA for the CDR3 is TGTGCCAGCAGTGGGGAAGGGACACGCGATACTAGTAATTCACCCCTCCACTTT. It yields the protein CASSGEGTRDTSNSPLHF.

The rearrangement joins TRBV7-2 to TRBJ1-4; the D gene is possibly TRBD1 (5 bases). The germline gives CDR1 SGHTA, CDR2 FQGNSA. Trimming took 1 base from V and 5 from J, leaving 20 bases between them. CDR3 length equals 18 residues. The CDR3 loop reads CASSLVGTGGRLNEKLFF. CDR3 nucleotide sequence: TGTGCCAGCAGCTTAGTAGGGACGGGAGGCCGCCTGAATGAAAAACTGTTTTTT. Combining the CDR3 with reference TRBV7-2 and TRBJ1-4 gives the whole variable domain GAGVSQSPSNKVTEKGKDVELRCDPISGHTALYWYRQSLGQGLEFLIYFQGNSAPDKSGLPSDRFSAERTGGSVSTLTIQRTQQEDSAVYLCASSLVGTGGRLNEKLFFGSGTQLSVL.